This T cell receptor beta chain is drawn from a study of shared clonotypes between healthy human individuals. Naive CD8 cells lacked CD45RO, underwent positive selection for CCR7 and left out terminally differentiated effector memory CD45RA+ cells. Produced via immunoSEQ multiplex PCR; TCRdb's table is partial and in-frame only. Of 2 million to 2.5 million clones listed, about 92% were seen once; the top ten hold about 1.5%. The V and J ends lost 8 bases and 4 bases, in that order; junction bases with no gene match: 10. This CDR3 region has 14 residues. Germline values: CDR1 SGHVS, CDR2 FQNEAQ. The sample consisted of naive CD8+ T cells from PBMCs. This chain uses TRBV7-8 with TRBJ1-2; 7 bases are a match to TRBD1. The clonotype originates from a man aged 18 to 29 in good health. Some clones in this sample may be carry-over from other donors' samples. This CDR3 reads CASQQTGASYGYTF. The CDR3 nucleotides are TGTGCCAGCCAGCAAACAGGGGCGAGCTATGGCTACACCTTC.